This TCR beta chain was captured in a study of somatic mutations in cytotoxic T cells in rheumatoid arthritis (TCRdb year 2017). Study-level background: Some V beta antibody-stained T-cell populations were flow-sorted on a FACSAria II or Sony SH800 at nearly 100% purity, and sorted V beta1+ cells also underwent TCRB sequencing. Whether expanded CD8+ T-cell clones in untreated, newly diagnosed rheumatoid arthritis carry somatic mutations was the study question, and clonality was characterized with TCRB deep sequencing. A total of about 67 rheumatoid arthritis patients and roughly 18 healthy controls underwent TCRB deep sequencing. The median ages of the patient and control groups were essentially identical.

Remarks on this clone: Its target antigen remains unknown. There are no base qualities to consult, and no much larger clone falls within one base.

What the study reported, not specific to this receptor: Rheumatoid arthritis patients and age-matched healthy controls did not significantly differ in CD8+ T-cell clonality. In about an eighth of the roughly 60 patients, more than 20% of CD8+ cells belonged to the largest CD8+ clone, while several identical CD8+ TCRB sequences were shared between blood and synovial fluid. The expanded CD8+ clones had unknown antigen targets, and not appearing in virus-specific databases did not rule out that they were virus-specific. In patients, CD8+ clonality rose with age (Spearman r ~ 0.46), which was not the case in healthy controls. No adjustment for multiple comparisons was made for the slight TRBV07 underrepresentation in patients.

With a median age of about 51 years (range roughly 20-80) and 55% female, the healthy controls consisted of about 20 blood donors whose buffy coats were used. CD4+ and CD8+ cells were isolated by positive magnetic bead selection on an AutoMACS, and purity was checked by flow cytometry. Peripheral blood mononuclear cells were isolated by Ficoll-Paque PLUS density gradient separation. DNA from CD4-enriched, CD8-enriched or PBMC samples was extracted using Nucleospin Tissue or Tissue XS kits and then quantified on a Qubit 2.0 fluorometer. The immunoSEQ assay was applied to genomic DNA for TCRB CDR3 sequencing. The authors processed their data as follows. Nothing other than productive TCRB rearrangements was included in the analyses. A clone was defined by a unique TCRB CDR3 sequence, and clonality was computed as a productive clonality index based on Shannon entropy. Repertoire overlap between two samples was calculated from the template counts of each clone relative to total templates per sample. Flow cytometry-measured V-gene usage correlated with V-gene usage from TCRB sequencing, with a Spearman r of approximately 0.6. Drawn from immuneACCESS, this table holds only the in-frame rearrangements with V and J called that TCRdb kept. Clones are partly lost; checked studies trace under half to an unresolved V gene and leave the rest unexplained. V and J calls and clone size are given by that table; D and trimming were obtained from the DNA. In all, the sample holds 19,000 or so clones, and around 70% of those were seen once. The biggest ten clones account for under 25% of the sample.

The V and J ends are trimmed by 3 bases and 4 bases, leaving 9 bases between them. The CDR3, from cysteine to phenylalanine, totals 13 residues. CDR3 DNA only is kept here, 39 bases in frame from base 1. Looking up the germline V gene yields CDR1 ENHRY and CDR2 SYGVKD. The chain was built from TRBV10-3 and TRBJ1-2, with no confident D gene call. The material sequenced was CD8+ T cells sorted from blood. The clonotype comes from an older woman in good health. Here the CDR3 is given as CAISEGLAYGYTF. In nucleotide form, the sequence is TGTGCCATCAGTGAAGGGCTGGCCTATGGCTACACCTTC.